This T cell receptor beta chain is from a study of shared clonotypes between healthy human individuals. Sequencing used immunoSEQ multiplex PCR; TCRdb keeps in-frame clones, though not all of them. The repertoire holds some 2.1 million clones, around 96% seen once, with roughly 1% in the top ten. Study observations and caveats: Larger estimated richness was generally recorded for naive subsets relative to memory subsets. The study drew on few donors, limiting represented genetic and exposure-history diversity.

Worth noting for this clone: Antigen: not known.

Naive CD8 cells were CD45RO-negative, positively selected for CCR7, excluding terminally differentiated effector memory CD45RA+ cells. Sequencing was performed on naive CD8+ T cells sorted from blood. This clonotype was obtained from a young man in good health.

CDR3 sequence: CASSYVEGNSPLHF. CDR3 nucleotide sequence: TGTGCCAGCAGTTACGTCGAGGGGAATTCACCCCTCCACTTT. J is TRBJ1-6 and V is TRBV6-5; TRBD1 is a possible D gene (5 bases). This CDR3 is 14 amino acids long. Deletions cut 2 bases from V and 7 bases from J, with 9 bases between. Germline CDR1 and CDR2: MNHEY and SVGAGI.